Listed here are 4 T cell receptor beta chains from one sample, sequenced in a study of T cell repertoires in cytomegalovirus infection. TCRdb re-called the reads with MiXCR, one entry per CDR3 protein. The data hold around 770,000 distinct CDR3 sequences, with 25% to 30% observed a single time. These receptors are not linked to any known antigen. The source material was cultured CD8+ T cells from PBMCs, sampled from culture after CMV antigen stimulation. Source of these receptors: a human donor in good health (CMV status not recorded). Some clones in this sample may be carry-over from other donors' samples.

The chain couples TRBV7-9 to TRBJ2-1; 14 bases align to TRBD2. V was clipped by 5 bases and J by 8 bases; unmatched bases: 11. CDR1 SEHNR and CDR2 FQNEAQ come from the germline V gene (reference sequence). CDR3 length: 17 amino acids. The CDR3 spells CASSPRWTSGGRDEQFF. CDR3 DNA: TGTGCCAGCAGCCCCCGGTGGACTAGCGGGGGGCGGGATGAGCAGTTCTTC.

This chain uses TRBV12-3 or TRBV12-4 with TRBJ2-3; either TRBD1 or TRBD2 may supply D (5 bases each). The CDR3 length is 14 residues. Trimming left V 3 bases short and J 6 bases short, with 13 bases between. The CDR3 DNA is TGTGCCAGCAGTTTCGTTCAGGGAGCGGATACGCAGTATTTT. Its translation: CASSFVQGADTQYF.

This rearrangement joins TRBV24-1 to TRBJ1-5, with D unclear. The V gene's germline CDR1 is KGHDR and CDR2 SFDVKD. CDR3 size: 15 residues. Trimming took 6 bases from V and 4 from J, leaving 15 bases between them. The CDR3 DNA reads TGTGCCACCAGTAAAACCGGCACCCTTAATCAGCCCCAGCATTTT. This encodes CATSKTGTLNQPQHF.

V and J are TRBV6-5 and TRBJ2-3, with 10 positions matching TRBD2. The CDR3 loop spans 17 amino acids. Germline V gene data show CDR1 as MNHEY and CDR2 as SVGAGI. With V trimmed by 5 bases and J by 0 bases, 8 bases remained unmatched. As DNA, the CDR3 is TGTGCCAGCAGTATTCTAGCGGGGGTGGGGAGCACAGATACGCAGTATTTT. It yields the protein CASSILAGVGSTDTQYF.